Listed below are T cell receptor beta chains from one sample, sequenced in a study of cytomegalovirus exposure and HLA in healthy donors. The repertoire was sequenced with immunoSEQ multiplex PCR; TCRdb's copy has only in-frame clones and lacks some. The table for this sample gives 160,000 or so clones. The specimen was PBMCs. The receptor source for this set is a man aged 25-45 years in good health and CMV-seronegative. CDR3s include the opening cysteine and the closing phenylalanine or tryptophan. A D gene is named only where the DNA matches it firmly.

j_gene | len | v_gene | d_gene | CDR3nt | CDR3aa
TRBJ1-1 | 15 | TRBV5-1 | TRBD1 | TGCGCCAGCAGCCACAGACAGGGCGGGAACACTGAAGCTTTCTTT | CASSHRQGGNTEAFF
TRBJ1-5 | 15 | TRBV5-5 | . | TGTGCCAGCAGCTTGTACAGGGAAGGCAATCAGCCCCAGCATTTT | CASSLYREGNQPQHF
TRBJ2-5 | 13 | TRBV5-6 | TRBD1 | TGTGCCAGCAGCTTTGACAGGGAAGAGACCCAGTACTTC | CASSFDREETQYF
TRBJ2-5 | 13 | TRBV15 | . | TGTGCCACCAGGCGCTCCGGGGAAGAGACCCAGTACTTC | CATRRSGEETQYF
TRBJ1-6 | 12 | TRBV6-5 | . | TGTGCCAGCAGTAACGGGAATTCACCCCTCCACTTT | CASSNGNSPLHF
TRBJ2-3 | 14 | TRBV5-6 | . | TGTGCCAGCAGCTTGAAAGGGGGCACAGATACGCAGTATTTT | CASSLKGGTDTQYF
TRBJ1-2 | 15 | TRBV19 | TRBD1 | TGTGCCAGTAGCTCCCGGGACAGACCCAACTATGGCTACACCTTC | CASSSRDRPNYGYTF
TRBJ2-3 | 15 | TRBV6-6 | TRBD2 | TGTGCCAGCAGTTCGATAGCGGGAGATGCAGATACGCAGTATTTT | CASSSIAGDADTQYF
TRBJ1-1 | 14 | TRBV5-1 | . | TGCGCCAGCAGCTTGGCAGGGGCAGAGACTGAAGCTTTCTTT | CASSLAGAETEAFF
TRBJ1-1 | 15 | TRBV6-5 | TRBD1 | TGTGCCAGCAACGACAGGGGAAGACTGAACACTGAAGCTTTCTTT | CASNDRGRLNTEAFF
TRBJ1-1 | 13 | TRBV7-2 | . | TGTGCCAGCAGCTCGAGTCTCAACACTGAAGCTTTCTTT | CASSSSLNTEAFF
TRBJ2-7 | 14 | TRBV10-3 | . | TGTGCCATCAGTGAGTCGGGGAGCTTCTACGAGCAGTACTTC | CAISESGSFYEQYF
TRBJ1-1 | 17 | TRBV6-1 | . | TGTGCCAGCAGCGAACGGTCCAGGGGATCCTGGAACACTGAAGCTTTCTTT | CASSERSRGSWNTEAFF
TRBJ1-5 | 13 | TRBV19 | . | TGTGCCAGTAGTGTAGACAACAATCAGCCCCAGCATTTT | CASSVDNNQPQHF
TRBJ2-7 | 15 | TRBV5-6 | . | TGTGCCAGCAGCTTGGTTTGGCAGGGGTTCTACGAGCAGTACTTC | CASSLVWQGFYEQYF
TRBJ2-5 | 14 | TRBV10-3 | . | TGTGCCATCAGTGAGTCGACAGGTCATGAGACCCAGTACTTC | CAISESTGHETQYF
TRBJ1-1 | 14 | TRBV5-1 | . | TGCGCCAGCAGCTTGGACAGAGGGAGCACTGAAGCTTTCTTT | CASSLDRGSTEAFF